The 11 T cell receptor beta chains given below trace back to one sample, sequenced in a study of blood T cells in healthy people across ages. PCR was performed a second time for roughly 7 to 11 cycles using a sample-barcoded 5' primer and a J-beta primer mix. MiXCR, applied by TCRdb to the 5' RACE reads, yields one record per CDR3 protein. There are about 840,000 distinct CDR3 sequences in the sample; about 28% occur only once, and roughly a tenth lies in the top ten. In addition, the sample was reused for a study of T cells of mothers and their children.

Sequencing input: blood. These receptors all stem from a woman aged 40 to 50 in good health.

The V and J genes are TRBV11-3 and TRBJ2-3, with 7 bases that match TRBD2. The ends lost 3 bases at V and 1 base at J; junction bases unmatched: 16. The V gene's germline CDR1 is SGHNT and CDR2 YENEEA. This CDR3 is built from 19 residues. CDR3 protein: CASSLWEAGDGGGTDTQYF. CDR3 bases: TGTGCCAGCAGCTTGTGGGAGGCGGGGGATGGAGGTGGCACAGATACGCAGTATTTT.

This clonotype showed up many times. V gene TRBV12-3 or TRBV12-4 combines with J gene TRBJ1-2; a possible D gene is TRBD1 (5 bases). The CDR3 sequence is 15 residues long. The V end lost 5 bases, the J end lost 2 bases, and 15 bases lay between the germline ends. CDR3 residues: CASSTRITGNYGYTF. DNA for the CDR3: TGTGCCAGCAGTACCCGGATAACAGGCAACTATGGCTACACCTTC.

Note on this clonotype: A much larger clone is a single base away; this may be a read error. This chain connects TRBV19 to TRBJ2-7; D is unclear. Germline values: CDR1 LNHDA, CDR2 SQIVND (reference sequence). The CDR3 spans 13 residues. CDR3: CASSDGAGYGQYF. CDR3 sequence (DNA): TGTGCCAGTAGCGACGGTGCTGGCTACGGGCAGTACTTC.

The table lists this clonotype with a few counts. This rearrangement joins TRBV29-1 to TRBJ2-3, with unresolved D. Germline CDR1 SQVTM, CDR2 ANQGSEA. Trimming pared 4 bases from V and 0 bases from J, leaving 11 bases between. The CDR3 is 14 residues long. CDR3 DNA sequence: TGCAGCGTTGCCGCCGACTCTAGCACAGATACGCAGTATTTT. It encodes CSVAADSSTDTQYF.

V gene TRBV9 combines with J gene TRBJ1-1, with 11 bases lining up with TRBD1. In germline, CDR1 is SGDLS, CDR2 YYNGEE. Trimming took 0 bases from V and 10 from J; bases not matched to a gene: 5. This CDR3 has 14 amino acids. In DNA form, the CDR3 reads TGTGCCAGCAGCGTAGCTACGGGACAGGGGGGAGCTTTCTTT. Its translation: CASSVATGQGGAFF.

This clonotype turned up a few times. The CDR3 DNA reads TGTGCCAGCAGTGAGGAGGCTAGTATCGGTGAGCAGTTCTTC. It translates to CASSEEASIGEQFF. This chain links TRBV2 with TRBJ2-1, with a weak D call TRBD2 (5 bases). This CDR3 has 14 residues. V was clipped by 3 bases and J by 9 bases, with 15 bases between them. CDR1 is SNHLY and CDR2 is FYNNEI in the germline V gene.

CDR3 DNA: TGTGCCAGCAGCCGAGCCCAGGGTGGAGGGAATTCACCCCTCCACTTT. Translated, it gives CASSRAQGGGNSPLHF. This rearrangement joins TRBV28 to TRBJ1-6; tentative D call: TRBD1 (5 bases). CDR1 is MDHEN, CDR2 SYDVKM, per germline. This CDR3 has 16 residues. V lost 6 bases and J lost 7, with 19 bases in between.

V gene TRBV7-9 combines with J gene TRBJ1-1; D gene uncertain. The V and J ends lost 3 bases and 9 bases respectively, with 11 bases between them. There are 12 residues in the CDR3. Germline values: CDR1 SEHNR, CDR2 FQNEAQ (reference sequence). CDR3 sequence (DNA): TGTGCCAGCAGCTTGATGACACTCCAAGCTTTCTTT. This translates into CASSLMTLQAFF.

The V and J genes are TRBV7-2 and TRBJ2-1, with D possibly matching TRBD2 (5 bases). The CDR3 runs to 17 residues. Germline V gene data show CDR1 as SGHTA and CDR2 as FQGNSA. Trimming removed 2 bases at V and 0 bases at J, with 14 bases between. The CDR3 is CASSLRLGGPSYNEQFF. CDR3 DNA: TGTGCCAGCAGCTTAAGGTTGGGCGGGCCCTCCTACAATGAGCAGTTCTTC.

This clonotype was detected ten times or more. J is TRBJ1-1 and V is TRBV5-5, with D possibly TRBD1 on 5 matching bases. This CDR3 is 14 amino acids long. The germline V and J ends were trimmed by 3 bases and 10 bases, with 19 bases remaining between them. Per germline, CDR1 SGHKS and CDR2 YYEKEE (reference sequence). The CDR3 bases are TGTGCCAGCAGCTGGATGGGGGGGGGTTCTGGAGCTTTCTTT. Residues: CASSWMGGGSGAFF.

This chain links TRBV6-1 with TRBJ1-1; D gene unclear. Germline V gives CDR1 MNHNS, CDR2 SASEGT. The V and J ends lost 5 bases and 1 base respectively, with 11 bases between them. The CDR3 runs to 14 residues. The CDR3, as DNA: TGTGCCAGCAGTATCTCCCCGGGGAACACTGAAGCTTTCTTT. Translated, it gives CASSISPGNTEAFF.